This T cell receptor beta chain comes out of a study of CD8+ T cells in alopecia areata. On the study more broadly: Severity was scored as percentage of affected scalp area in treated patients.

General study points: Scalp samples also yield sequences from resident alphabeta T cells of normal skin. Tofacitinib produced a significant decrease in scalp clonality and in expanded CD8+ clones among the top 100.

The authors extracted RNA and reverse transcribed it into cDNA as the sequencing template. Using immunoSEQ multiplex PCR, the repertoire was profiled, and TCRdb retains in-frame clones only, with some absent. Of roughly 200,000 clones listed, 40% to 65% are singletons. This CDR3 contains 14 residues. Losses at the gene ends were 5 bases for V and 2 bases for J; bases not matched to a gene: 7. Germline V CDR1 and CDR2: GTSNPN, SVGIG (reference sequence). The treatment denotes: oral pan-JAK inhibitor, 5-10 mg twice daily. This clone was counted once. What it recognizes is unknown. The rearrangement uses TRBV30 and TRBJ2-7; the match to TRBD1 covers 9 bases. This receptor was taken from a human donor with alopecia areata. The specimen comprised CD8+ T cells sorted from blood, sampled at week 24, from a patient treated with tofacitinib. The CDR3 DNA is TGTGCCTGGGGCACAGGGGGCTACCCCTACGAGCAGTACTTC. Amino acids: CAWGTGGYPYEQYF.